The next 24 T cell receptor beta chains were all read from a single sample in a study of early T cells in non-severe SARS-CoV-2 infection. TCRdb re-called the 5' RACE reads with MiXCR, one entry per CDR3 protein. The table lists tens of thousands of distinct CDR3 sequences, more than 4.5% of them singletons. Specimen: whole blood, collected at baseline. These receptors came from an adult who was a healthcare worker with PCR-confirmed SARS-CoV-2 infection or an uninfected control (not recorded which).

As to this clonotype: A read error may be the cause here, since a much bigger clone is one base away. The chain employs TRBV20-1 and TRBJ2-5; a possible D gene is TRBD2 (5 bases). This CDR3 comprises 11 residues. Germline assignment: CDR1 DFQATT and CDR2 SNEGSKA (reference sequence). DNA of the CDR3: TGCTGTGCTAGAGATCTCGGAGGCCAGTACTTC. This encodes CCARDLGGQYF.

By its share, this clonotype is medium-sized. The V call is TRBV20-1, the J call TRBJ1-2; a possible D gene is TRBD1 (5 bases). Between the trimmed V and J ends, which lost 1 base and 3 bases, there was a span of 9 bases. CDR3 length equals 13 residues. Germline CDR1 DFQATT, CDR2 SNEGSKA (reference sequence). The CDR3 spells CSARATAHYGYTF. Here the CDR3 DNA reads TGCAGTGCTAGAGCGACAGCTCACTATGGCTACACCTTC.

This clonotype was counted ten times or more. J is TRBJ1-5 and V is TRBV27; 7 positions agree with TRBD1. Trimming removed 5 bases from V and 0 bases from J; junction bases left unmatched: 7. CDR1 is MNHEY, CDR2 SMNVEV, per germline (reference sequence). This CDR3 is 16 amino acids long. Here the CDR3 reads CASSPRGQSSNQPQHF. The CDR3 nucleotides read TGTGCCAGCAGTCCGAGGGGACAGAGTAGCAATCAGCCCCAGCATTTT.

This clonotype has a count of ten or more. The chain is built from TRBV19 and TRBJ2-7; 10 nucleotides match TRBD1. The V segment lost 3 bases and the J segment 0 bases; nucleotides outside the gene matches: 5. This CDR3 comprises 16 residues. Per the germline V gene, CDR1 is LNHDA and CDR2 is SQIVND (reference sequence). The CDR3 DNA reads as TGTGCCAGTAGTATTGGGGACAGGGGCCTCTCCTACGAGCAGTACTTC. It translates to CASSIGDRGLSYEQYF.

This clonotype occurred many times. CDR3 sequence reads: CASSYSGHEQFF. The CDR3 DNA reads as TGCGCCAGCAGCTATAGCGGTCATGAGCAGTTCTTC. V and J are TRBV5-1 and TRBJ2-1; weak D call: TRBD2 (6 bases). Between the trimmed V and J ends, which lost 3 bases and 8 bases, there was a span of 9 bases. CDR1 SGHRS and CDR2 YFSETQ come from the germline V gene. This CDR3 has 12 amino acids.

Ten or more counts support this clonotype. V usage is TRBV28 and J usage is TRBJ1-2; unclear D gene. Germline V gene sequence: CDR1 MDHEN, CDR2 SYDVKM. The V end lost 4 bases, the J end lost 2 bases, and 14 bases lay between the germline ends. This CDR3 has 15 residues. The CDR3 sequence is CASSYPKLGNYGYTF. The CDR3 region has the DNA TGTGCCAGCAGTTATCCAAAACTTGGGAACTATGGCTACACCTTC.

This clonotype was observed many times. The rearrangement uses TRBV20-1 and TRBJ2-1; D possibly uses TRBD1 or TRBD2 (5 bases each). Germline values: CDR1 DFQATT, CDR2 SNEGSKA (reference sequence). The CDR3 runs 14 residues. The germline V and J ends were trimmed by 6 bases and 3 bases, with 15 bases remaining between them. CDR3 region: CSAGDGANYNEQFF. As DNA, the CDR3 is TGCAGTGCAGGGGACGGCGCGAACTACAATGAGCAGTTCTTC.

This clonotype was observed a handful of times. V and J are TRBV7-8 and TRBJ2-5; D may be TRBD2 (6 bases). The CDR3 spans 13 residues. Trimming left V 1 base short and J 5 bases short, with 8 bases between. Per germline, CDR1 SGHVS and CDR2 FQNEAQ. CDR3 amino acids: CASSLGEAETQYF. In DNA form, the CDR3 reads TGTGCCAGCAGCTTAGGGGAGGCGGAGACCCAGTACTTC.

In this sample, this clonotype turned up many times. The chain recombines TRBV10-3 with TRBJ2-1; D is possibly TRBD1 (5 bases). This CDR3 has 15 amino acids. V shed 0 bases and J shed 6 bases, with 12 bases lying between them. Germline CDR1 reads ENHRY; CDR2 reads SYGVKD. The CDR3 protein is CAISESPGSSNEQFF. CDR3 nucleotides: TGTGCCATCAGTGAGTCCCCAGGGTCGAGCAATGAGCAGTTCTTC.

This clonotype was recorded many times. The CDR3 region is CASSRTDNTEAFF. In DNA, the CDR3 is TGTGCCAGCTCACGAACGGACAACACTGAAGCTTTCTTT. The chain couples TRBV18 to TRBJ1-1; D is uncertain. Trimming shortened V by 4 bases and J by 2 bases, and 8 bases separated the two germline ends. This CDR3 contains 13 residues. Germline values: CDR1 KGHSH, CDR2 LQKENI.

In this sample, this clonotype turned up many times. The rearrangement links TRBV12-3 or TRBV12-4 to TRBJ2-5, with D tentatively TRBD1 or TRBD2 (5 bases each). Trimming took 5 bases from V and 3 from J, leaving 16 bases between them. The CDR3 length is 15 residues. The CDR3 reads CASSGTRRLKETQYF. DNA of the CDR3: TGTGCCAGCAGTGGGACCCGGCGGCTGAAAGAGACCCAGTACTTC.

To note about this clonotype: This may be a read error, as it is one base from a much larger clone. This chain joins TRBV7-2 and TRBJ1-1; unclear D gene. This CDR3 contains 15 residues. The germline gives CDR1 SGHTA, CDR2 FQGNSA. Trimming removed 5 bases at V and 4 bases at J, with 17 bases between. The CDR3 reads CASSHRPQSSTEAFF. The DNA for the CDR3 is TGTGCCAGCAGCCACCGGCCCCAGTCGAGCACTGAAGCTTTCTTT.

The sample holds many counts of this clonotype. This chain joins TRBV2 and TRBJ2-2; TRBD2 aligns across 14 bases. The trim removed 7 bases at V and 4 bases at J, leaving 8 bases unmatched. Germline loops: CDR1 SNHLY, CDR2 FYNNEI. This CDR3 region has 17 residues. The CDR3 reads CASMGLAGASGTGELFF. CDR3 nucleotides: TGTGCCAGCATGGGACTAGCGGGAGCCTCGGGCACCGGGGAGCTGTTTTTT.

This clonotype was observed at least ten times. The rearrangement uses TRBV6-2 or TRBV6-3 and TRBJ2-3, with 10 nucleotides matching TRBD2. From germline, CDR1 is MNHEY and CDR2 SVGEGT. J lost 6 bases, V lost 5 bases, and 11 bases had no gene match. The CDR3 sequence is 16 residues long. Written as DNA, the CDR3 is TGTGCCAGCAGTCCCGCTAGCGGGAGCCCAGGGGATACGCAGTATTTT. Translated, it gives CASSPASGSPGDTQYF.

This clonotype was detected many times. CDR3 sequence reads: CASTGAGQLYEQYV. The CDR3 DNA reads as TGTGCCAGCACAGGTGCTGGACAGTTATACGAGCAGTACGTC. The chain employs TRBV21-1 and TRBJ2-7; TRBD1 is the table's D call and was not checked against the DNA. TRBV21-1 is a pseudogene locus. The CDR3 is 14 residues long.

At least ten counts were recorded for this clonotype. V gene TRBV30 combines with J gene TRBJ2-1; D gene unclear. V dropped 0 bases and J dropped 5 bases, with 5 bases sitting between them. The CDR3 has 12 amino acids. The germline gives CDR1 GTSNPN, CDR2 SVGIG (reference sequence). The CDR3 sequence: CAWSVSDNEQFF. The CDR3 DNA is TGTGCCTGGAGTGTAAGCGACAATGAGCAGTTCTTC.

The rearrangement links TRBV6-5 to TRBJ1-6; TRBD1 is a possible D gene (6 bases). The CDR3 is 16 amino acids. Per germline, CDR1 MNHEY and CDR2 SVGAGI. The germline V and J ends were trimmed by 5 bases and 3 bases, with 14 bases remaining between them. The CDR3 protein is CASSDAQGHYNSPLHF. The CDR3 DNA reads TGTGCCAGCAGTGACGCACAGGGACACTATAATTCACCCCTCCACTTT.

This clonotype has ten or more counts. The chain links TRBV25-1 to TRBJ1-1, with D unresolved. V lost 5 bases to trimming and J lost 1 base, with 8 bases between them. The CDR3 is made up of 13 amino acids. The germline V gene encodes CDR1 MGHDK and CDR2 SYGVNS. This CDR3 is CASSRLPNTEAFF. In DNA form, the CDR3 reads TGTGCCAGCAGTAGGTTGCCGAACACTGAAGCTTTCTTT.

At least ten counts were recorded for this clonotype. CDR3 nucleotides: TGTGCCAGCAGTTTATCCAGGAAGGAGAAGGAGACCCAGTACTTC. Protein sequence: CASSLSRKEKETQYF. The chain uses TRBV28 and TRBJ2-5; the D is unclear. Germline CDR1 reads MDHEN; CDR2 reads SYDVKM. V was trimmed by 1 base and J by 5 bases, leaving 14 bases between them. This CDR3 comprises 15 residues.

This rearrangement joins TRBV11-2 to TRBJ2-1; 10 bases align to TRBD1. Germline loops: CDR1 SGHAT, CDR2 FQNNGV. Trimming took 4 bases from V and 5 from J; bases not matched to a gene: 11. The CDR3 consists of 17 residues. DNA for the CDR3: TGTGCCAGCAGCTCACCGGTCGGGACAGGGGTTAACAATGAGCAGTTCTTC. It yields the protein CASSSPVGTGVNNEQFF.

V gene TRBV4-1 combines with J gene TRBJ2-1; D gene uncertain. V lost 1 base to trimming and J lost 2 bases, with 15 bases between them. Germline CDR1 is MGHRA and CDR2 is YSYEKL. There are 17 residues in the CDR3. CDR3 residues: CASSQGDGRPTYNEQFF. The CDR3 DNA reads TGCGCCAGCAGCCAAGGAGATGGACGGCCTACCTACAATGAGCAGTTCTTC.

This rearrangement joins TRBV6-6 to TRBJ2-1; 8 nucleotides match TRBD2. The germline V gene has CDR1 MNHNY and CDR2 SVGAGI (reference sequence). J lost 10 bases, V lost 0 bases, and 5 bases had no gene match. This CDR3 comprises 14 residues. CDR3 in DNA: TGTGCCAGCAGTTACTCATCGAGCGGGGGAGAGCAGTTCTTC. Protein product: CASSYSSSGGEQFF.

This clonotype has at least ten counts. The chain has TRBV5-5 and TRBJ2-4, with 7 bases lining up with TRBD1. Germline CDR1 reads SGHKS; CDR2 reads YYEKEE (reference sequence). Trimming at V came to 2 bases and at J to 1 base, leaving 15 bases not matched to a gene. The CDR3 contains 19 residues. The CDR3 loop is CASSFQDPTGFGAKNIQYF. CDR3 nucleotide sequence: TGTGCCAGCAGCTTCCAAGACCCGACAGGGTTCGGGGCCAAAAACATTCAGTACTTC. Based on the CDR3 plus reference TRBV5-5 and TRBJ2-4, the full variable domain is DAGVTQSPTHLIKTRGQQVTLRCSPISGHKSVSWYQQVLGQGPQFIFQYYEKEERGRGNFPDRFSARQFPNYSSELNVNALLLGDSALYLCASSFQDPTGFGAKNIQYFGAGTRLSVL.

This clonotype has a handful of counts. The chain joins TRBV6-5 to TRBJ2-6, with D hard to call. The V and J ends lost 6 bases and 5 bases respectively, with 2 bases between them. The CDR3 runs 11 residues. Germline CDR1 is MNHEY and CDR2 is SVGAGI. This CDR3 is CASRRANVLTF. CDR3 coding DNA: TGTGCCAGCAGGAGGGCCAACGTCCTGACTTTC.